The clone carrying this TCR beta chain was counted between two and nine times. This entry comes from a study of blood T cells in healthy people across ages. CDR3 length: 14 residues. Germline V gene data show CDR1 as SGHRS and CDR2 as YFSETQ. The ends were cut back, 0 bases at V and 5 bases at J, with 9 bases in the middle. Using a J-beta primer mix together with a sample-barcoded 5' primer, a second PCR was run for about 6 to 12 cycles. TCRdb independently ran MiXCR on the 5' RACE reads; one entry per CDR3 protein. This sample yields around 780,000 distinct CDR3 sequences, of which around a quarter are seen a single time; 3% belongs to the top ten. Separately, the same data were catalogued under a study of T cells of mothers and their children. That work contributes: At a sensitivity of around 91 clones per million clonotypes, no persistent microchimeric T cell clones appeared.

This receptor was obtained from a boy between 10 and 17 years old in good health. The sequencing input was blood. V usage is TRBV5-1 and J usage is TRBJ1-5; no reliable D call. CDR3 sequence reads: CASSLDGSDQPQHF. The CDR3 nucleotides are TGCGCCAGCAGCTTGGACGGATCTGATCAGCCCCAGCATTTT.